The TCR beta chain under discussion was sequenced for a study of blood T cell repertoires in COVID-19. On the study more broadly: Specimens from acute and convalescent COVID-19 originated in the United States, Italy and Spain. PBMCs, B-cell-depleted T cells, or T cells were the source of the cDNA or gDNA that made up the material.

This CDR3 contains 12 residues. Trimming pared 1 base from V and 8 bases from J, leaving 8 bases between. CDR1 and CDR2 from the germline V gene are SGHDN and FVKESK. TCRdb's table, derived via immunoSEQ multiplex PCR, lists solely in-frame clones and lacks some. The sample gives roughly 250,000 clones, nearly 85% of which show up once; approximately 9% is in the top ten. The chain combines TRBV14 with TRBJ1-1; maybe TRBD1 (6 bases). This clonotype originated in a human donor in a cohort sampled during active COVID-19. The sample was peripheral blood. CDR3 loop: CASSQAQGEAFF. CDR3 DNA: TGTGCCAGCAGCCAAGCTCAGGGGGAAGCTTTCTTT.